This entry lists 14 T cell receptor beta chains sequenced from one sample in a study of CD8 T cells in ankylosing spondylitis. Points from the study as a whole: In ankylosing spondylitis blood, a motif of roughly 8 highly homologous TCR beta variants appeared characteristic.

TCRdb reprocessed the 5' RACE reads with MiXCR, giving one entry per CDR3 protein. The sample carries 250,000 to 350,000 distinct CDR3 sequences, under 8.5% recorded once. Their antigens remain unidentified. The sequenced sample consisted of blood, either unsorted or a sorted T cell fraction (not recorded which). These receptors originate from a male donor with ankylosing spondylitis.

This sequence joins TRBV18 and TRBJ2-4; D uncertain. Germline CDR1 reads KGHSH; CDR2 reads LQKENI. The V end lost 2 bases, the J end lost 5 bases, and 7 bases lay between the germline ends. This CDR3 is built from 13 residues. The CDR3 nucleotides read TGTGCCAGCTCACCAGACATGGAAAACATTCAGTACTTC. It encodes CASSPDMENIQYF. The full variable domain, with the rest looked up from reference TRBV18 and TRBJ2-4, is NAGVMQNPRHLVRRRGQEARLRCSPMKGHSHVYWYRQLPEEGLKFMVYLQKENIIDESGMPKERFSAEFPKEGPSILRIQQVVRGDSAAYFCASSPDMENIQYFGAGTRLSVL.

The chain carries TRBV28 and TRBJ2-3; unclear D gene. V was clipped by 5 bases and J by 0 bases, with 12 bases between them. The CDR3 has 15 residues. Germline values: CDR1 MDHEN, CDR2 SYDVKM. CDR3 bases: TGTGCCAGCAGTCCCCCTGAGCTCAGCACAGATACGCAGTATTTT. It translates to CASSPPELSTDTQYF.

The rearrangement joins TRBV7-8 to TRBJ2-3; D perhaps matches TRBD1 (5 bases). The CDR3 spans 15 residues. The ends were cut back, 0 bases at V and 8 bases at J, with 15 bases in the middle. Germline V gene sequence: CDR1 SGHVS, CDR2 FQNEAQ. CDR3 protein: CASSLAGGASSTQYF. CDR3 bases: TGTGCCAGCAGCTTAGCGGGTGGGGCATCAAGTACGCAGTATTTT.

This clonotype was counted ten times or more. This chain uses TRBV28 with TRBJ2-5; 8 positions match TRBD2. The germline V gene has CDR1 MDHEN and CDR2 SYDVKM. This CDR3 is built from 16 residues. Trimming cost V 5 bases and J 1 base; bases outside gene matches: 9. This CDR3 is CASSQTRLAFQETQYF. The CDR3 region has the DNA TGTGCCAGCAGTCAAACCCGACTAGCGTTCCAAGAGACCCAGTACTTC.

The table lists this clonotype with many counts. This chain joins TRBV6-1 and TRBJ2-1; the D is unclear. Trimming left V 6 bases short and J 8 bases short, with 14 bases between. The germline CDR1 and CDR2 sequences are MNHNS and SASEGT. This CDR3 is 13 amino acids long. CDR3 region: CASSPRAADEQFF. The CDR3 nucleotides are TGTGCCAGCAGCCCAAGGGCAGCCGATGAGCAGTTCTTC.

This clonotype was counted a few times. The V gene is TRBV29-1, the J gene TRBJ2-7, with D perhaps assigned TRBD1 or TRBD2 (5 bases each). V was clipped by 4 bases and J by 0 bases, with 13 bases between them. The CDR3 is 14 amino acids. Germline values: CDR1 SQVTM, CDR2 ANQGSEA. The CDR3 loop is CSVVGTDVSYEQYF. The CDR3 nucleotides are TGCAGCGTTGTGGGGACGGATGTCTCCTACGAGCAGTACTTC.

This chain connects TRBV18 to TRBJ2-1, with D maybe TRBD2 (6 bases). CDR1 is KGHSH and CDR2 is LQKENI in the germline V gene. V gave up 3 bases and J gave up 7 bases, with 10 bases separating them. CDR3 length equals 13 residues. CDR3 sequence: CASSPGLVNEQFF. CDR3 coding DNA: TGTGCCAGCTCACCGGGACTTGTTAATGAGCAGTTCTTC. The full variable domain, completed using reference TRBV18 and TRBJ2-1, is NAGVMQNPRHLVRRRGQEARLRCSPMKGHSHVYWYRQLPEEGLKFMVYLQKENIIDESGMPKERFSAEFPKEGPSILRIQQVVRGDSAAYFCASSPGLVNEQFFGPGTRLTVL.

This clonotype showed up many times. V usage is TRBV2 and J usage is TRBJ2-7; TRBD1 might be the D (6 bases). Trimming removed 6 bases from V and 0 bases from J, with 12 bases in between. The CDR3 is made up of 14 amino acids. CDR1 SNHLY and CDR2 FYNNEI come from the germline V gene. The CDR3 DNA sequence: TGTGCCAGCAGAGACAGGTCGTACTCCTACGAGCAGTACTTC. It specifies CASRDRSYSYEQYF.

CDR3 sequence (DNA): TGCGCCAGCAGACGCGTGGGCTCCTACGAGCAGTACTTC. Translated, it gives CASRRVGSYEQYF. This sequence joins TRBV4-1 and TRBJ2-7; no clear D gene. CDR1 MGHRA and CDR2 YSYEKL come from the germline V gene. Trimming pared 6 bases from V and 0 bases from J, leaving 9 bases between. The length of the CDR3 is 13 residues.

The CDR3 DNA reads as TGTGCCAGCAGCGCCTTCAGAACGAACACTGAAGCTTTCTTT. This translates into CASSAFRTNTEAFF. This chain uses TRBV9 with TRBJ1-1, with D unclear. V gave up 3 bases and J gave up 1 base, with 10 bases separating them. CDR1 is SGDLS and CDR2 is YYNGEE in the germline V gene. The CDR3 extends over 14 amino acids.

This clonotype showed up many times. The CDR3 bases are TGCGCCAGCAGCCCTAGGACGGTGGGAAGGGCTTTCTTT. This gives the protein CASSPRTVGRAFF. The gene calls are TRBV4-1 and TRBJ1-1, with no clear D. The CDR3 has 13 residues. Germline V gives CDR1 MGHRA, CDR2 YSYEKL. Trimming pared 4 bases from V and 11 bases from J, leaving 17 bases between.

This clonotype was detected a few times. The chain combines TRBV9 with TRBJ1-1, with no clear D. The CDR3 runs to 13 residues. V was clipped by 2 bases and J by 8 bases, with 13 bases between them. Germline values: CDR1 SGDLS, CDR2 YYNGEE. CDR3 loop: CASSVGGPGEAFF. CDR3 nucleotides: TGTGCCAGCAGCGTTGGAGGCCCAGGCGAAGCTTTCTTT.

The gene calls are TRBV18 and TRBJ1-1; 7 bases line up with TRBD1. V was pared by 3 bases and J by 3 bases, with 1 base of the junction left unmatched. Germline assignment: CDR1 KGHSH and CDR2 LQKENI. This CDR3 is built from 13 residues. DNA for the CDR3: TGTGCCAGCTCACCTGGACAGGACACTGAAGCTTTCTTT. Residues: CASSPGQDTEAFF.

This clonotype has only a few counts. The V and J genes are TRBV2 and TRBJ2-2; D is ambiguous. Germline V gives CDR1 SNHLY, CDR2 FYNNEI. Trimming removed 9 bases from V and 5 bases from J, with 7 bases in between. The CDR3 runs to 11 residues. The CDR3, as DNA: TGTGCCAGGCGTTTAACCGGGGAGCTGTTTTTT. It translates to CARRLTGELFF.